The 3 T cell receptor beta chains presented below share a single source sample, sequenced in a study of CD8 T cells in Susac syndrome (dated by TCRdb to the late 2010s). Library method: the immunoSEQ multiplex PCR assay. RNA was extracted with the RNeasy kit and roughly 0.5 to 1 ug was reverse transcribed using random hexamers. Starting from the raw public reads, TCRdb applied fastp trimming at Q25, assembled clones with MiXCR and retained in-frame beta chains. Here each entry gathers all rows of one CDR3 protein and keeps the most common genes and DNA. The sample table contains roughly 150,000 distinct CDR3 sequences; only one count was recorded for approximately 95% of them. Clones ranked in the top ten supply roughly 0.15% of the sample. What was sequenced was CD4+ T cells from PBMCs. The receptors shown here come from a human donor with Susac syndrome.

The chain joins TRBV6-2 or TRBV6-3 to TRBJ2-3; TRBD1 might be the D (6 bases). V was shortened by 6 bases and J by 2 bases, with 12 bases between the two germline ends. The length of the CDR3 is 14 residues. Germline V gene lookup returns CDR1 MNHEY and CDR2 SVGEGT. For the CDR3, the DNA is TGTGCCAGCAGCATGGACAGCTTCACAGATACGCAGTATTTT. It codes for CASSMDSFTDTQYF.

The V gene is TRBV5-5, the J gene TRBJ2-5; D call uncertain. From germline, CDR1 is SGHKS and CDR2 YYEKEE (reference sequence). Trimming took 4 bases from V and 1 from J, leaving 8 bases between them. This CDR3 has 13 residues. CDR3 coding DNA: TGTGCCAGCAGCCGGTCCCTCCAAGAGACCCAGTACTTC. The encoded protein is CASSRSLQETQYF. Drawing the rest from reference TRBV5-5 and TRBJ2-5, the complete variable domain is DAGVTQSPTHLIKTRGQQVTLRCSPISGHKSVSWYQQVLGQGPQFIFQYYEKEERGRGNFPDRFSARQFPNYSSELNVNALLLGDSALYLCASSRSLQETQYFGPGTRLLVL.

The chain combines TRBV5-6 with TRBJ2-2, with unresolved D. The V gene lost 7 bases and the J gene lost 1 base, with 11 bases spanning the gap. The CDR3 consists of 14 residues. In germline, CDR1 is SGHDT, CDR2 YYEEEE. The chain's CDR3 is CASLTYRNTGELFF. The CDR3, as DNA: TGTGCCAGCCTTACTTACAGGAACACCGGGGAGCTGTTTTTT. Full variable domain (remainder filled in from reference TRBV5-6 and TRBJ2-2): DAGVTQSPTHLIKTRGQQVTLRCSPKSGHDTVSWYQQALGQGPQFIFQYYEEEERQRGNFPDRFSGHQFPNYSSELNVNALLLGDSALYLCASLTYRNTGELFFGEGSRLTVL.